This TCR beta chain was profiled in a study of vaccination and CD4 T cells after COVID-19. Study context: At a median around 92 days (range 35 to 161) after diagnosis, post-COVID samples were drawn. Sampling that followed vaccination took place a median about 75 days after dose two, within a range of 14 to 241. Overlapping spike peptides from SARS-CoV-2, HCoV-NL63, HCoV-OC43 and HCoV-229E served to stimulate the cells.

This CDR3 is built from 17 residues. The junction had 9 bases not matched to a gene; V was cut back by 5 bases and J by 5 bases. In germline, CDR1 is ENHRY, CDR2 SYGVKD. Treatment described: roughly 11-day PBMC culture with coronavirus spike peptide pools or control peptides (ViraFEST assay). Concerning this clonotype itself: Its antigen is still unknown.

Cultured CD4+ T cells had their DNA profiled by the Oncomine TCR Beta short-read assay. Scientists extracted genomic DNA from CD4+ T cells grown in culture. Via MiXCR, TCRdb re-called the PCR reads, giving one row per CDR3 protein. This sample yields 20,000 or so distinct CDR3 sequences, of which roughly 50% are seen a single time; roughly 6.3% belongs to the top ten. Specimen: CD4+ T cells from blood, cultured in vitro. The chain combines TRBV10-3 with TRBJ2-2; 12 bases are shared with TRBD2. This TCR was recovered from a human donor who had recovered from COVID-19. The CDR3 region has the DNA TGTGCCATCAGTCCGACTAGCGGGAGACTGGGGACCGGGGAGCTGTTTTTT. Its protein product is CAISPTSGRLGTGELFF.